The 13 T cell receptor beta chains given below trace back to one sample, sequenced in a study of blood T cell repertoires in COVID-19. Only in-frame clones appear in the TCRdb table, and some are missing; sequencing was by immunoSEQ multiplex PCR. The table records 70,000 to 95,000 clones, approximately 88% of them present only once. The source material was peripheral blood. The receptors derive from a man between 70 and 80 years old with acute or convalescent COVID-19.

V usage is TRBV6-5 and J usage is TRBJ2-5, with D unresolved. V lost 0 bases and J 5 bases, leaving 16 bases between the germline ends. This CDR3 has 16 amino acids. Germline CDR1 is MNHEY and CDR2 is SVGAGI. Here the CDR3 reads CASSYSMLSRSETQYF. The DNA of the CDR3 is TGTGCCAGCAGTTACTCTATGTTGTCTAGGTCTGAGACCCAGTACTTC.

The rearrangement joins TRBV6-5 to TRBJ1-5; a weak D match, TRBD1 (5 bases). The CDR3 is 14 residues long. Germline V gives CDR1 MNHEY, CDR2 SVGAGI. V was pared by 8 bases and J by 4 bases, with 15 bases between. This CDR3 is CASHTAGNNQPQHF. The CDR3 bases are TGTGCCAGCCATACCGCAGGGAATAATCAGCCCCAGCATTTT.

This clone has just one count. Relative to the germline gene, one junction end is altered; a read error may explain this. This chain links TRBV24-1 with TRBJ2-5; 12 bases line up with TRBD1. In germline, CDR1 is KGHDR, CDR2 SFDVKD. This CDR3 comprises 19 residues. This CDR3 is CATSALGQGAWFEKETQYF. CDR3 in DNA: TGTGCCACCAGTGCTTTGGGACAGGGGGCCTGGTTCGAAAAAGAGACCCAGTACTTC.

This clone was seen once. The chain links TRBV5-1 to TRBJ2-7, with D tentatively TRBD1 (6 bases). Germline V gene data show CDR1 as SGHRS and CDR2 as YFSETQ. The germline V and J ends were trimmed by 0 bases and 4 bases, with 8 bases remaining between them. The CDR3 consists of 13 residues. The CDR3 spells CASSLAQGYEQYF. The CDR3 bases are TGCGCCAGCAGCTTGGCACAGGGTTACGAGCAGTACTTC.

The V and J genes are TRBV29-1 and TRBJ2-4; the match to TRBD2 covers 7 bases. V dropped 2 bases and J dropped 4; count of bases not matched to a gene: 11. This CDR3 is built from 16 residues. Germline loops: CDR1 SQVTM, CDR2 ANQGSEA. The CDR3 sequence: CSVEYFQRGEKNIQYF. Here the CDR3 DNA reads TGCAGCGTTGAATACTTCCAGCGGGGTGAGAAAAACATTCAGTACTTC.

CDR3 loop: CASSSSGLPYEQYF. CDR3 nucleotides: TGTGCCAGCAGCTCCTCGGGACTCCCCTACGAGCAGTACTTC. The rearrangement joins TRBV5-4 to TRBJ2-7, with a tentative D call TRBD2 (6 bases). The CDR3 is 14 residues long. The ends were cut back, 3 bases at V and 2 bases at J, with 12 bases in the middle. Germline loops: CDR1 SGHNT, CDR2 YYREEE (reference sequence).

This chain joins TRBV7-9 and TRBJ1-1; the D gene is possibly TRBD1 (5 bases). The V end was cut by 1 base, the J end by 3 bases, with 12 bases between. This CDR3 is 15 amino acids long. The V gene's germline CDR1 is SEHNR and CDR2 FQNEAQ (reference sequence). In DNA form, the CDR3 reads TGTGCCAGCAGCTTAGGACTCGGGGGAGACACTGAAGCTTTCTTT. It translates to CASSLGLGGDTEAFF.

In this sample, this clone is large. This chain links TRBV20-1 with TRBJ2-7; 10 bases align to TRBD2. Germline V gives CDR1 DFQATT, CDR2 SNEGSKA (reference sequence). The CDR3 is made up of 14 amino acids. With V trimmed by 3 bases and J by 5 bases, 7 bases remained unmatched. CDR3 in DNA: TGCAGTGCTAGTTCAGCGGGAGGGCCGAACGAGCAGTACTTC. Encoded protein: CSASSAGGPNEQYF.

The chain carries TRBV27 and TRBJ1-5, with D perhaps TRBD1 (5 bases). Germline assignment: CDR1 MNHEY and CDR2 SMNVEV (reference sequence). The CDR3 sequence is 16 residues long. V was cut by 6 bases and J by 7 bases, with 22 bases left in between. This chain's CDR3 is CASSSQGLSGGQPQHF. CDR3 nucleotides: TGTGCCAGCAGCTCGCAGGGACTTTCGGGAGGACAGCCCCAGCATTTT.

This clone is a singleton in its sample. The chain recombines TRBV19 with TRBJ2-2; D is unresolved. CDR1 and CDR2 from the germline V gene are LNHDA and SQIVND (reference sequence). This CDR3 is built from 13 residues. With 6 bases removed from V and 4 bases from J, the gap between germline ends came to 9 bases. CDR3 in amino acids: CASRVLSTGELFF. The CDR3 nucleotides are TGTGCCAGTAGGGTTCTTAGCACCGGGGAGCTGTTTTTT.

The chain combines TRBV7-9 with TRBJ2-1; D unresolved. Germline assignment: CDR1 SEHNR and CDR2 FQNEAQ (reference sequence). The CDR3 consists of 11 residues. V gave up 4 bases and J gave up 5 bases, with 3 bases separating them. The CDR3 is CASSSNNEQFF. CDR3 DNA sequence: TGTGCCAGCAGCTCTAACAATGAGCAGTTCTTC. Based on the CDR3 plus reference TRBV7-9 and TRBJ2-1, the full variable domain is DTGVSQNPRHKITKRGQNVTFRCDPISEHNRLYWYRQTLGQGPEFLTYFQNEAQLEKSRLLSDRFSAERPKGSFSTLEIQRTEQGDSAMYLCASSSNNEQFFGPGTRLTVL.

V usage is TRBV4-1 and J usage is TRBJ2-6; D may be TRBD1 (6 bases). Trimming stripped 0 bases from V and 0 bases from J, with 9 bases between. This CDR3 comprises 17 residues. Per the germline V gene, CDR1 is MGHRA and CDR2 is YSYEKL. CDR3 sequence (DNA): TGCGCCAGCAGCCAAGATGGACAGCTCTCTGGGGCCAACGTCCTGACTTTC. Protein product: CASSQDGQLSGANVLTF.

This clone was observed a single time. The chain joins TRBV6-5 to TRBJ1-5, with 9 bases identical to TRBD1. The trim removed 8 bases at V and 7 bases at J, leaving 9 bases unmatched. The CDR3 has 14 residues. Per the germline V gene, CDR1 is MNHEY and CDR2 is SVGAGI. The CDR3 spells CASRTGQGPQPQHF. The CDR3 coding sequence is TGTGCCAGCCGTACCGGACAGGGGCCCCAGCCCCAGCATTTT.